These T cell receptor beta chains were read from a single sample in a study of blood T cell repertoires in COVID-19. Profiling relied on immunoSEQ multiplex PCR, and the TCRdb table lists in-frame clones only, not all of them. The sample has about 250,000 clones, around 87% seen once. The sample taken for sequencing was PBMCs or T cells enriched from blood (not recorded which). Every receptor here comes from a woman in her forties or fifties who had recovered from COVID-19. CDR3s include the opening cysteine and the closing phenylalanine or tryptophan. A D gene is named only where the DNA matches it firmly. Not every row has a clone size; where given, it reads once, few, many or a size class.

size: .
D: .
V: TRBV6-5
J: TRBJ1-6
DNA: TGTGCCAGCAGGGGGACACCCTCCTATAATTCACCCCTCCACTTT
CDR3: CASRGTPSYNSPLHF

size: .
D: TRBD2
V: TRBV10-3
J: TRBJ2-1
DNA: TGTGCCACCGGGTGGGTAGCGGGAGGAGACTCCTACAATGAGCAGTTCTTC
CDR3: CATGWVAGGDSYNEQFF

size: .
D: .
V: TRBV3-1/TRBV3-2
J: TRBJ1-2
DNA: TGTGCCAGCAGGCCCGGTGGGGGGAACTATGGCTACACCTTC
CDR3: CASRPGGGNYGYTF

size: .
D: .
V: TRBV5-5
J: TRBJ2-3
DNA: TGTGCCAGCAGCTTAAAAGGGCAGGGGACCAGAATTAATACGCAGTATTTT
CDR3: CASSLKGQGTRINTQYF

size: .
D: TRBD2
V: TRBV19
J: TRBJ2-7
DNA: TGTGCCAGTAGTATTGAGAGGGAGCGGGGCTACGAGCAGTACTTC
CDR3: CASSIERERGYEQYF

size: once
D: .
V: TRBV6-4
J: TRBJ2-1
DNA: TGTGCCAGCAGTGAGGGGGGAGGCCCCTACAATGAGCAGTTCTTC
CDR3: CASSEGGGPYNEQFF

size: .
D: TRBD2
V: TRBV7-2
J: TRBJ2-7
DNA: TGTGCCAGCAGCCCGCAGCGGGGATACGAGCAGTACTTC
CDR3: CASSPQRGYEQYF

size: .
D: .
V: TRBV12-5
J: TRBJ2-1
DNA: TGTGCTAGTGGTTCAGGAGCGGACGTAGCCGGTGAGCAGTTCTTC
CDR3: CASGSGADVAGEQFF

size: .
D: .
V: TRBV2
J: TRBJ1-5
DNA: TGTGCCAGCAGTGATGGCGTGGAGAGCAATCAGCCCCAGCATTTT
CDR3: CASSDGVESNQPQHF

size: .
D: TRBD1
V: TRBV5-1
J: TRBJ1-2
DNA: TGCGCCAGCTCAAAAGGGGGCGCGGGTGGCTACACCTTC
CDR3: CASSKGGAGGYTF

size: .
D: TRBD1
V: TRBV28
J: TRBJ1-2
DNA: TGTGCCAGCAGTTGGGGACAGGGAGGACGGGGCTACACCTTC
CDR3: CASSWGQGGRGYTF

size: .
D: TRBD2
V: TRBV5-1
J: TRBJ2-1
DNA: TGCGCCAGCAGCGCCGGACTAGCGGGAGGGCCCTACAATGAGCAGTTCTTC
CDR3: CASSAGLAGGPYNEQFF

size: few
D: TRBD2
V: TRBV4-2
J: TRBJ2-1
DNA: TGTGCCAGCAGCCAAGGAACGGGTTCGGCTAGCGGGAGTATTGAGCAGTTCTTC
CDR3: CASSQGTGSASGSIEQFF

size: .
D: TRBD1
V: TRBV14
J: TRBJ2-1
DNA: TGTGCCAGCAGCCAAGTGGGGACAGCTACAAGGAATGAGCAGTTCTTC
CDR3: CASSQVGTATRNEQFF

size: .
D: .
V: TRBV30
J: TRBJ1-2
DNA: TGTGCCTGGAGTAAACCGGAGGCGAGGAGTGGCTACACCTTC
CDR3: CAWSKPEARSGYTF

size: .
D: .
V: TRBV4-1
J: TRBJ1-3
DNA: TGCGCCAGCAGCCGAGAACAGGCCCTCTCTGGAAACACCATATATTTT
CDR3: CASSREQALSGNTIYF

size: .
D: TRBD2
V: TRBV27
J: TRBJ2-1
DNA: TGTGCCAGCAGTCCCCTAACTAGCGGGAGATACAATGAGCAGTTCTTC
CDR3: CASSPLTSGRYNEQFF

size: .
D: TRBD1
V: TRBV28
J: TRBJ1-4
DNA: TGTGCCAGCAGTTTACGCGGACAGGGGGCGAATGAAAAACTGTTTTTT
CDR3: CASSLRGQGANEKLFF